Below are 18 T cell receptor beta chains sequenced from a single sample in a study of T cells in Graves' hyperthyroidism and ophthalmopathy. The source material, RNA transcripts, was used to amplify TCR beta CDR3 regions. With the HTBI primer set, the TCR CDR3 went through a first round of RT-PCR. One entry per CDR3 protein, called by TCRdb with MiXCR from the multiplex PCR reads. The sample shows some 570,000 distinct CDR3 sequences, 13% to 15% of them seen only once. The sequencing input was blood. These receptors were taken from a woman between 18 and 29 years old with Graves' ophthalmopathy.

The chain links TRBV6-6 to TRBJ2-3, with TRBD2 matching 12 bases. V lost 0 bases, J lost 2 bases, and 6 bases stayed unmatched. Germline CDR1 and CDR2: MNHNY and SVGAGI (reference sequence). The CDR3 runs 18 residues. The CDR3 DNA sequence: TGTGCCAGCAGTTACTCCCGGACTAGCGGGACTTCCACAGATACGCAGTATTTT. It encodes CASSYSRTSGTSTDTQYF.

The V and J genes are TRBV3-1 and TRBJ2-1; 16 bases are a match to TRBD2. Losses at the gene ends were 3 bases for V and 9 bases for J; bases not matched to a gene: 20. The CDR3 length is 21 residues. CDR1 and CDR2 (germline): LGHDT, YNNKEL (reference sequence). The CDR3 loop is CASSQGGGSGTSGRASGEQFF. CDR3 nucleotides: TGTGCCAGCAGCCAGGGGGGTGGTTCCGGGACTAGCGGGAGGGCCTCGGGTGAGCAGTTCTTC.

In this sample, this clonotype turned up many times. This rearrangement joins TRBV3-1 to TRBJ2-3, with 9 bases identical to TRBD1. The CDR3 covers 15 residues. Germline-derived CDR1 and CDR2 are LGHDT and YNNKEL (reference sequence). The V and J ends lost 6 bases and 2 bases, in that order; junction bases with no gene match: 6. CDR3 loop: CASSRTGDSTDTQYF. CDR3 nucleotide sequence: TGTGCCAGCAGTCGGACAGGGGATTCCACAGATACGCAGTATTTT.

The rearrangement uses TRBV9 and TRBJ2-3; D may be TRBD1 (6 bases). V was clipped by 4 bases and J by 0 bases, with 18 bases between them. CDR1 and CDR2 (germline): SGDLS, YYNGEE. The CDR3 spans 17 residues. The CDR3 region has the DNA TGTGCCAGCAGCCCCCGGGACACCGGATCTAGCACAGATACGCAGTATTTT. It translates to CASSPRDTGSSTDTQYF.

Ten or more counts support this clonotype. The genes are TRBV5-1 and TRBJ1-1, with D unclear. Trimming pared 6 bases from V and 2 bases from J, leaving 17 bases between. The CDR3 runs 15 residues. In germline, CDR1 is SGHRS, CDR2 YFSETQ. The CDR3 region is CASTPRGTSNTEAFF. The CDR3 DNA reads as TGCGCCAGCACCCCGCGAGGTACGAGTAACACTGAAGCTTTCTTT.

The sample holds many counts of this clonotype. The chain employs TRBV7-2 and TRBJ2-7, with D possibly matching TRBD1 (6 bases). Germline assignment: CDR1 SGHTA and CDR2 FQGNSA. CDR3 length equals 15 residues. Trimming removed 6 bases from V and 2 bases from J, with 17 bases in between. The CDR3 sequence: CASSITGMGAYEQYF. As DNA, the CDR3 is TGTGCCAGCAGTATCACAGGGATGGGAGCCTACGAGCAGTACTTC. Drawing the rest from reference TRBV7-2 and TRBJ2-7, the complete variable domain is GAGVSQSPSNKVTEKGKDVELRCDPISGHTALYWYRQSLGQGLEFLIYFQGNSAPDKSGLPSDRFSAERTGGSVSTLTIQRTQQEDSAVYLCASSITGMGAYEQYFGPGTRLTVT.

The table lists this clonotype with many counts. The chain uses TRBV11-3 and TRBJ2-7; TRBD2 might be the D (6 bases). CDR3 length: 16 amino acids. Per germline, CDR1 SGHNT and CDR2 YENEEA. V dropped 1 base and J dropped 3 bases, with 16 bases sitting between them. In DNA form, the CDR3 reads TGTGCCAGCAGCTTAGCTGGGGGTCGGGGGAACTACGAGCAGTACTTC. It yields the protein CASSLAGGRGNYEQYF.

At least ten counts were recorded for this clonotype. V is TRBV27 and J is TRBJ1-2; 12 bases align to TRBD1. The junction had 14 bases not matched to a gene; V was cut back by 4 bases and J by 8 bases. Germline V gene lookup returns CDR1 MNHEY and CDR2 SMNVEV (reference sequence). This CDR3 region has 17 residues. The CDR3 nucleotides are TGTGCCAGCAGTTCCCACCCAGGGGGACAGGGGGCTTTCGGCTACACCTTC. Translating it yields CASSSHPGGQGAFGYTF.

The CDR3 region has the DNA TGTGCCAGCAGGGAACTAGACGTGCGGCAGGGGCCAAACACCGGGGAGCTGTTTTTT. Residues: CASRELDVRQGPNTGELFF. The gene calls are TRBV6-1 and TRBJ2-2; possibly TRBD1 for D (6 bases). The length of the CDR3 is 19 residues. The germline V gene encodes CDR1 MNHNS and CDR2 SASEGT. Trimming pared 6 bases from V and 2 bases from J, leaving 25 bases between.

This clonotype occurred many times. The chain links TRBV2 to TRBJ2-7; D is perhaps TRBD1 or TRBD2 (5 bases each). Germline CDR1 SNHLY, CDR2 FYNNEI. V was trimmed by 1 base and J by 0 bases, leaving 10 bases between them. The length of the CDR3 is 15 residues. For the CDR3, the DNA is TGTGCCAGCAGTGAAGGGGGACGCGGCTCCTACGAGCAGTACTTC. As protein: CASSEGGRGSYEQYF.

With regard to this clonotype: This may be a read error, as it is one base from a much larger clone. The V gene is TRBV29-1, the J gene TRBJ2-1, with 8 bases identical to TRBD2. The J call may be in error: the DNA end matches TRBJ2-7 better. CDR3 size: 17 residues. Germline V lookup: CDR1 SQVTM, CDR2 ANQGSEA. CDR3 bases: TGCAGCGTTGAAGATCTAAGCGGGAGACTTTCCTACAATGAGCAGTACTTC. This sequence encodes CSVEDLSGRLSYNEQYF.

This chain links TRBV27 with TRBJ2-1; TRBD1 aligns across 8 bases. Trimming at V came to 4 bases and at J to 0 bases, leaving 11 bases not matched to a gene. From germline, CDR1 is MNHEY and CDR2 SMNVEV (reference sequence). This CDR3 comprises 18 residues. The CDR3 region is CASSSSTGVASSYNEQFF. CDR3 sequence (DNA): TGTGCCAGCAGTTCGTCGACAGGGGTCGCGAGCTCCTACAATGAGCAGTTCTTC.

This clonotype was seen repeatedly, ten times or more. The CDR3 sequence: CASSHRLAGGFSNEQFF. CDR3 bases: TGTGCCAGCAGCCACAGACTAGCGGGGGGATTTTCCAATGAGCAGTTCTTC. The chain joins TRBV3-1 to TRBJ2-1; 13 bases align to TRBD2. Germline assignment: CDR1 LGHDT and CDR2 YNNKEL (reference sequence). Trimming at V came to 3 bases and at J to 6 bases, leaving 8 bases not matched to a gene. The CDR3 contains 17 residues.

CDR3 protein: CASSLRPSGSGQYF. In DNA, the CDR3 is TGTGCCAGCAGCTTAAGGCCTAGCGGGAGTGGCCAGTACTTC. The chain combines TRBV7-3 with TRBJ2-5, with 10 bases fitting TRBD2. V gave up 1 base and J gave up 10 bases; unmatched junction bases: 6. The germline V gene has CDR1 SGHTA and CDR2 FQGTGA. The CDR3 is 14 residues long.

This clonotype was seen repeatedly, ten times or more. The chain couples TRBV9 to TRBJ2-1, with 7 positions matching TRBD2. Germline CDR1 reads SGDLS; CDR2 reads YYNGEE. CDR3 length: 13 residues. J gave up 3 bases and V 3 bases, and 0 bases lay outside the gene matches. CDR3 nucleotide sequence: TGTGCCAGCAGCGGGACTAGCTACAATGAGCAGTTCTTC. Translation: CASSGTSYNEQFF. The full variable domain, rest sourced from reference TRBV9 and TRBJ2-1, is DSGVTQTPKHLITATGQRVTLRCSPRSGDLSVYWYQQSLDQGLQFLIQYYNGEERAKGNILERFSAQQFPDLHSELNLSSLELGDSALYFCASSGTSYNEQFFGPGTRLTVL.

Of note for this clonotype: This may come from a read error, since a much larger clone is one base off. This chain uses TRBV27 with TRBJ1-1; tentative D call: TRBD1 (6 bases). The germline V gene encodes CDR1 MNHEY and CDR2 SMNVEV (reference sequence). The CDR3 extends over 14 amino acids. Trimming took 2 bases from V and 3 from J, leaving 10 bases between them. The CDR3 bases are TGTGCCAGCAGTTTAAGGGGGGAGGACACTGAAGCTTTCTTT. Residues: CASSLRGEDTEAFF.

The rearrangement uses TRBV28 and TRBJ1-5; D may be TRBD1 (5 bases). This CDR3 contains 17 residues. V was clipped by 6 bases and J by 4 bases, with 22 bases between them. In germline, CDR1 is MDHEN, CDR2 SYDVKM. Written as DNA, the CDR3 is TGTGCCAGCAGCGCGGTGGGCCCGGGAGGGGTAAATCAGCCCCAGCATTTT. Translation: CASSAVGPGGVNQPQHF.

This CDR3 reads CASRRQGSYGYTF. DNA of the CDR3: TGCGCCAGCAGACGACAGGGATCCTATGGCTACACCTTC. V is TRBV4-1 and J is TRBJ1-2; TRBD1 matches at 7 bases. This CDR3 is 13 amino acids long. The V segment lost 6 bases and the J segment 4 bases; nucleotides outside the gene matches: 5. Germline assignment: CDR1 MGHRA and CDR2 YSYEKL.